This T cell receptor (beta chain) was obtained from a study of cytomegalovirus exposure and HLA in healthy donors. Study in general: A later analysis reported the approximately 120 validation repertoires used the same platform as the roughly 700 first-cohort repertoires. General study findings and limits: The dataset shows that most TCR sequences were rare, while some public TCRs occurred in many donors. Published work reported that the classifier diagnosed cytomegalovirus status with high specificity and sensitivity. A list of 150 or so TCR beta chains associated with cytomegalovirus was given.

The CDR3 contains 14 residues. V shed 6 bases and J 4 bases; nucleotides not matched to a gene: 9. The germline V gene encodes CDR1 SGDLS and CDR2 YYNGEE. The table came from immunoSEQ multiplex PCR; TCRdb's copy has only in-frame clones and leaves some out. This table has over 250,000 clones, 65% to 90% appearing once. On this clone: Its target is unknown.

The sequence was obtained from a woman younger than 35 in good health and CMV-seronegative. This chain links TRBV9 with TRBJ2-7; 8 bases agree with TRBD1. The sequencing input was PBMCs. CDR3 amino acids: CASTPRDRFYEQYF. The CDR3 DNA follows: TGTGCCAGCACCCCCCGGGACAGGTTTTACGAGCAGTACTTC.